This TCR beta chain was obtained from a study of cytotoxic CD8 clonotypes in ibrutinib-treated CLL. About the research overall: After median 68 months, around 14 stayed in remission, about 12 progressed; responses approximately 24 partial, 2 complete. Following a median about twelve months of treatment, with a range of 6 to 36, response samples were taken.

TCRdb keeps only in-frame clones here, not all; method: immunoSEQ multiplex PCR. The table lists fewer than 55,000 clones, roughly 63% of them singletons. Study-wide points: Clonality rose at ibrutinib response, held steady in sustained remission, and fell toward baseline at progression. T-cell clonality at baseline went above that of age-matched healthy donors and rose and fell with circulating CD8+ T-cell counts.

The V end was cut by 5 bases, the J end by 4 bases, with 15 bases between. Germline CDR1 KGHSH, CDR2 LQKENI. The CDR3 covers 15 residues. About this clone: Its antigen is currently unknown.

The origin of this receptor is a human donor with chronic lymphocytic leukemia. Sample: PBMCs, taken after 24 months of ibrutinib treatment. The V gene is TRBV18, the J gene TRBJ1-5; TRBD1 might be the D (5 bases). CDR3 residues: CASSIGGGGNQPQHF. CDR3 nucleotide sequence: TGTGCCAGCTCAATTGGCGGGGGGGGGAATCAGCCCCAGCATTTT.